These 9 T cell receptor beta chains share one sample of origin, sequenced in a study of T cell responses to AZD1222 COVID-19 vaccine (dated by TCRdb to the early 2020s). The protocol used for the library was the immunoSEQ multiplex PCR assay. The immuneACCESS repertoire file appears here via TCRdb, limited to in-frame rearrangements. These files lack a portion of the clones; in checked studies, under half of the deficit traces to unresolved V genes, and the cause of the others is not known. Present in this sample are more than 100,000 clones, approximately 88% of which were seen just once. Together, the top ten hold under 4.5% of the sample. The time point label, as the study defines it: baseline before first vaccination. Here the sequenced sample was peripheral blood, taken on day 0 of AZD1222 vaccination. These TCRs come from an adult in good health.

The chain carries TRBV3-1 (or the pseudogene TRBV3-2) and TRBJ2-7, with D unresolved. This CDR3 region has 13 residues. V lost 0 bases and J lost 4, with 7 bases in between. Per germline, CDR1 LGHDT and CDR2 YNNKEL (reference sequence). This CDR3 is CASSQDLPYEQYF. CDR3 bases: TGTGCCAGCAGCCAAGACCTACCTTACGAGCAGTACTTC.

J is TRBJ2-1 and V is TRBV7-9, with 11 bases identical to TRBD2. CDR1 SEHNR and CDR2 FQNEAQ come from the germline V gene (reference sequence). The CDR3 consists of 16 residues. V lost 3 bases to trimming and J lost 7 bases; unmatched junction nucleotides: 8. Here the CDR3 DNA reads TGTGCCAGCAGCTTGGGTTCTAGCGGGGGGCCGAATGAGCAGTTCTTC. This translates into CASSLGSSGGPNEQFF.

The gene calls are TRBV5-7 and TRBJ1-2, with D tentatively TRBD1 (6 bases). TRBV5-7 is noted as an ORF with a role that remains uncertain. This CDR3 has 14 residues. V dropped 2 bases and J dropped 6 bases, with 14 bases sitting between them. The CDR3, as DNA: TGTGCCAGCAGCTTATCATCGGGGGGGCATGGCTACACCTTC. Its protein product is CASSLSSGGHGYTF.

V and J are TRBV19 and TRBJ1-6, with D hard to call. The CDR3 totals 13 residues. V lost 1 base to trimming and J lost 7 bases, with 5 bases between them. Germline CDR1 reads LNHDA; CDR2 reads SQIVND (reference sequence). The chain's CDR3 is CASSIVRNSPLHF. The CDR3 DNA sequence: TGTGCCAGTAGTATAGTCCGGAATTCACCCCTCCACTTT.

The CDR3 loop reads CASSLGGEVVSEQYF. CDR3 in DNA: TGTGCCAGTAGTCTTGGGGGCGAAGTGGTTTCCGAGCAGTACTTC. The rearrangement uses TRBV19 and TRBJ2-7; TRBD1 is a possible D gene (6 bases). CDR1 and CDR2 from the germline V gene are LNHDA and SQIVND (reference sequence). This CDR3 is 15 amino acids long. V lost 5 bases and J lost 6, with 20 bases in between.

The chain has TRBV10-3 and TRBJ1-1; 9 bases are shared with TRBD1. CDR3 length: 12 amino acids. V lost 7 bases to trimming and J lost 8 bases; unmatched junction nucleotides: 5. Germline V gene lookup returns CDR1 ENHRY and CDR2 SYGVKD. This chain's CDR3 is CAITPGTGEAFF. The CDR3 region has the DNA TGTGCCATCACCCCCGGGACAGGGGAAGCTTTCTTT.

This chain uses TRBV7-9 with TRBJ1-5; TRBD1 aligns across 12 bases. In germline, CDR1 is SEHNR, CDR2 FQNEAQ (reference sequence). With V trimmed by 5 bases and J by 6 bases, 8 bases remained unmatched. The CDR3 spans 16 residues. As DNA, the CDR3 is TGTGCCAGCAGCAAATCGGGACAGGGGGCAGGTCAGCCCCAGCATTTT. It translates to CASSKSGQGAGQPQHF.

The V gene is TRBV10-3, the J gene TRBJ1-4; 9 bases are shared with TRBD1. Germline V gives CDR1 ENHRY, CDR2 SYGVKD. V gave up 5 bases and J gave up 11 bases; unmatched junction bases: 9. The CDR3 sequence is 14 residues long. In nucleotides, the CDR3 is TGTGCCATCAGTTCGGGACAGGGAGGGCGGAAACTGTTTTTT. This encodes CAISSGQGGRKLFF.

This chain links TRBV19 with TRBJ2-1, with 8 nucleotides matching TRBD2. V was pared by 6 bases and J by 8 bases, with 9 bases of the junction left unmatched. Germline CDR1 reads LNHDA; CDR2 reads SQIVND (reference sequence). This CDR3 has 14 residues. CDR3 sequence (DNA): TGTGCCAGTAGCTGGACTAGCCCCAGGGATGAGCAGTTCTTC. Translating it yields CASSWTSPRDEQFF.